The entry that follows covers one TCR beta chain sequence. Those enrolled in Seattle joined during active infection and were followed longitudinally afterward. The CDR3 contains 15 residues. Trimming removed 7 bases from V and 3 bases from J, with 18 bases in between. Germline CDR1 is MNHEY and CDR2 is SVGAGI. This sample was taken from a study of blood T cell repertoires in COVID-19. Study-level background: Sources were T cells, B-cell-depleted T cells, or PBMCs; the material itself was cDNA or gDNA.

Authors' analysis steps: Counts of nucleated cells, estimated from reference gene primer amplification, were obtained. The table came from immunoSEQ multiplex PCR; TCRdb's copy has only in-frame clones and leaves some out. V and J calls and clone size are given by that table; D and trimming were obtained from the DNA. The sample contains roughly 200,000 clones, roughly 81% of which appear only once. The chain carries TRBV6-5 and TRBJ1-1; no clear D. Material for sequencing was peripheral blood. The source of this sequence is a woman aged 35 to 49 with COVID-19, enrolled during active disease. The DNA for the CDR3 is TGTGCCAGCACTAAACTTGACACGGTGGACACTGAAGCTTTCTTT. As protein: CASTKLDTVDTEAFF.